What follows are 24 T cell receptor beta chains derived from one specimen sequenced in a study of regulatory T cells in long-lasting Graves disease. Described time point: newly diagnosed GD, antithyroid drugs for less than 3 months. Making the TCR library involved RNA that had been extracted from PBMCs. Both iRepertoire HTBI primers and Arm-PCR of CDR3 regions were used to build the TCR beta libraries. Each CDR3 protein gets one entry after TCRdb re-called the multiplex PCR reads with MiXCR. The repertoire has 680,000 or so distinct CDR3 sequences, 15% to 20% of them found once; the top ten carry 18%. This sample also appeared in a second study, on T cells in Graves' hyperthyroidism and ophthalmopathy.

Here the sequenced sample was peripheral blood mononuclear cells (PBMCs), taken at new diagnosis, from a patient treated with antithyroid drugs. The receptors here all came from a woman aged 25 to 45 with Graves disease.

This clonotype was counted ten times or more. The V and J genes are TRBV28 and TRBJ2-5; TRBD2 matches 13 bases. Trimming removed 6 bases from V and 0 bases from J; junction bases left unmatched: 10. CDR3 length: 18 residues. Germline CDR1 MDHEN, CDR2 SYDVKM. This CDR3 is CASSAPGTSGIYQETQYF. In DNA form, the CDR3 reads TGTGCCAGCAGCGCACCCGGGACTAGCGGGATATACCAAGAGACCCAGTACTTC. Filled out from reference TRBV28 and TRBJ2-5, the complete variable domain reads DVKVTQSSRYLVKRTGEKVFLECVQDMDHENMFWYRQDPGLGLRLIYFSYDVKMKEKGDIPEGYSVSREKKERFSLILESASTNQTSMYLCASSAPGTSGIYQETQYFGPGTRLLVL.

This clonotype was detected a few times. The rearrangement joins TRBV27 to TRBJ1-1; D uncertain. Germline assignment: CDR1 MNHEY and CDR2 SMNVEV (reference sequence). Trimming took off 3 bases at V and 4 bases at J, with 21 bases between the two ends. The CDR3 covers 17 residues. The CDR3 DNA reads TGTGCCAGCAGTTTGCCGCCCGGACTCCTGCCCTCCACTGAAGCTTTCTTT. It translates to CASSLPPGLLPSTEAFF.

This clonotype was counted only a few times. The V and J genes are TRBV5-8 and TRBJ2-3; 8 positions agree with TRBD1. The CDR3 has 17 residues. In germline, CDR1 is SGHTS, CDR2 YDEGEE. V shed 1 base and J 1 base; nucleotides not matched to a gene: 8. CDR3 sequence: CASSLLATGVGTDTQYF. CDR3 DNA: TGTGCCAGCAGCTTGCTGGCGACAGGGGTTGGCACAGATACGCAGTATTTT.

This clonotype has a count of ten or more. The chain recombines TRBV12-3 or TRBV12-4 with TRBJ2-5; 10 bases align to TRBD2. With 2 bases clipped from V and 6 bases from J, the junction kept 6 bases outside the gene matches. This CDR3 contains 15 residues. The CDR3 loop is CASSLSSGSGKTQYF. The CDR3 DNA reads as TGTGCCAGCAGTTTATCTAGCGGGAGTGGGAAGACCCAGTACTTC.

This rearrangement joins TRBV28 to TRBJ1-5; 7 nucleotides match TRBD1. With 7 bases clipped from V and 9 bases from J, the junction kept 18 bases outside the gene matches. The CDR3 runs 16 residues. Per the germline V gene, CDR1 is MDHEN and CDR2 is SYDVKM. CDR3 amino acids: CASMEDRQGPRRPQHF. CDR3 nucleotides: TGTGCCAGCATGGAGGATCGACAGGGACCTAGACGGCCCCAGCATTTT.

The chain joins TRBV7-9 to TRBJ2-1; D is ambiguous. Germline V CDR1 and CDR2: SEHNR, FQNEAQ (reference sequence). The CDR3 consists of 18 residues. V was trimmed by 1 base and J by 0 bases, leaving 16 bases between them. CDR3 region: CASSLVRLTITSYNEQFF. CDR3 in DNA: TGTGCCAGCAGCTTAGTACGGCTAACGATAACCTCCTACAATGAGCAGTTCTTC.

The chain is built from TRBV6-1 and TRBJ2-2, with 8 bases aligning to TRBD1. From germline, CDR1 is MNHNS and CDR2 SASEGT. The CDR3 sequence is 15 residues long. V trimming: 6 bases; J trimming: 5 bases; junction bases outside the gene matches: 8. The CDR3 DNA sequence: TGTGCCAGCAGAGTTGGACAGGGAAGAACCGGGGAGCTGTTTTTT. It is translated as CASRVGQGRTGELFF.

As for this clonotype: This likely traces to a read error, being one base from a far larger clone. V usage is TRBV6-9 and J usage is TRBJ2-1; 7 bases align to TRBD1. Germline V gene sequence: CDR1 MNHGY, CDR2 SVAAGI. This CDR3 spans 16 amino acids. V lost 4 bases to trimming and J lost 5 bases; unmatched junction nucleotides: 11. The CDR3 region is CASSLDRDLLNNEQFF. The DNA for the CDR3 is TGTGCCAGCAGTTTAGACAGGGACCTCCTAAACAATGAGCAGTTCTTC.

The sample holds a few counts of this clonotype. V usage is TRBV7-2 and J usage is TRBJ2-5, with D maybe TRBD1 (6 bases). CDR3 length: 15 residues. V dropped 5 bases and J dropped 2 bases, with 15 bases sitting between them. The germline V gene has CDR1 SGHTA and CDR2 FQGNSA. The CDR3 nucleotides are TGTGCCAGCAGCACCGGGACAAGAAGACAAGAGACCCAGTACTTC. This encodes CASSTGTRRQETQYF.

CDR3 residues: CASSLWGKGAADNSPLHF. Written as DNA, the CDR3 is TGTGCCAGCAGTTTATGGGGGAAGGGGGCAGCCGATAATTCACCCCTCCACTTT. This sequence joins TRBV28 and TRBJ1-6, with TRBD1 matching 7 bases. V lost 0 bases and J lost 5; bases outside the gene matches: 10. The V gene's germline CDR1 is MDHEN and CDR2 SYDVKM. There are 18 residues in the CDR3.

V gene TRBV30 combines with J gene TRBJ1-1; D is ambiguous. Germline V gene lookup returns CDR1 GTSNPN and CDR2 SVGIG (reference sequence). Trimming left V 1 base short and J 4 bases short, with 10 bases between. The CDR3 runs 13 residues. CDR3 sequence: CAWSEAGLTEAFF. As DNA, the CDR3 is TGTGCCTGGAGTGAAGCAGGACTCACTGAAGCTTTCTTT.

V gene TRBV30 combines with J gene TRBJ1-3; D gene unclear. V lost 5 bases and J 5 bases, leaving 4 bases between the germline ends. Germline CDR1 is GTSNPN and CDR2 is SVGIG (reference sequence). The CDR3 length is 10 residues. CDR3 nucleotides: TGTGCCTGGCGAAGAAACACCATATATTTT. Translating gives CAWRRNTIYF.

This chain joins TRBV7-2 and TRBJ2-7; no definite D call. The CDR3 is made up of 14 amino acids. The V end lost 5 bases, the J end lost 9 bases, and 20 bases lay between the germline ends. Germline CDR1 and CDR2: SGHTA and FQGNSA. The CDR3 loop is CASSPDGFYLGQYF. DNA for the CDR3: TGTGCCAGCAGCCCGGACGGATTCTACCTCGGGCAGTACTTC.

A few counts support this clonotype. V is TRBV19 and J is TRBJ1-4; D unresolved. The V gene lost 7 bases and the J gene lost 8 bases, with 11 bases spanning the gap. The CDR3 is 12 residues long. The germline V gene has CDR1 LNHDA and CDR2 SQIVND (reference sequence). CDR3: CASMAPREKLFF. For the CDR3, the DNA is TGTGCCAGTATGGCCCCGCGGGAAAAACTGTTTTTT. Complete variable domain (other parts from reference TRBV19 and TRBJ1-4): DGGITQSPKYLFRKEGQNVTLSCEQNLNHDAMYWYRQDPGQGLRLIYYSQIVNDFQKGDIAEGYSVSREKKESFPLTVTSAQKNPTAFYLCASMAPREKLFFGSGTQLSVL.

The rearrangement links TRBV6-5 to TRBJ2-1; D perhaps matches TRBD1 (6 bases). Germline-derived CDR1 and CDR2 are MNHEY and SVGAGI. Trimming shortened V by 0 bases and J by 2 bases, and 8 bases separated the two germline ends. The CDR3 sequence is 15 residues long. CDR3 residues: CASSYSGDTYNEQFF. Here the CDR3 DNA reads TGTGCCAGCAGTTACTCTGGGGACACCTACAATGAGCAGTTCTTC.

V and J are TRBV11-2 and TRBJ2-1; TRBD2 matches at 7 bases. With 4 bases clipped from V and 7 bases from J, the junction kept 7 bases outside the gene matches. CDR3 size: 14 residues. Germline CDR1 SGHAT, CDR2 FQNNGV. In nucleotides, the CDR3 is TGTGCCAGCAGCTCAATGACTAGCTTGAATGAGCAGTTCTTC. Its translation is CASSSMTSLNEQFF.

At least ten counts were recorded for this clonotype. This chain connects TRBV7-2 to TRBJ1-2; no reliable D call. The V gene's germline CDR1 is SGHTA and CDR2 FQGNSA. The CDR3 length is 17 residues. V dropped 6 bases and J dropped 5 bases, with 25 bases sitting between them. This CDR3 reads CASSPPSPPHRPYGYTF. The CDR3 nucleotides read TGTGCCAGCAGTCCGCCTAGTCCACCACATAGGCCATATGGCTACACCTTC.

With regard to this clonotype: This sequence may be a read error, since a much larger clone differs from it by one base. V usage is TRBV7-2 and J usage is TRBJ2-1; TRBD2 matches 10 bases. Germline V gene lookup returns CDR1 SGHTA and CDR2 FQGNSA. The length of the CDR3 is 15 residues. The CDR3: CASSLRLAGNNEQSF. In DNA, the CDR3 is TGTGCCAGCAGCCTGCGACTAGCGGGTAACAATGAGCAGTCCTTC.

The chain is built from TRBV10-3 and TRBJ2-7; 13 nucleotides line up with TRBD2. The CDR3 consists of 17 residues. The germline gives CDR1 ENHRY, CDR2 SYGVKD. The V segment lost 7 bases and the J segment 5 bases; nucleotides outside the gene matches: 14. DNA for the CDR3: TGTGCCATCACCCGAGGACTAGCGGGAGACTCGGGCCACGAGCAGTACTTC. Protein sequence: CAITRGLAGDSGHEQYF.

The CDR3 DNA follows: TGCAGTGCTAGAGAGAGGAAAAGCGGGAGTTTAGATACGCAGTATTTT. It specifies CSARERKSGSLDTQYF. J is TRBJ2-3 and V is TRBV20-1; 8 nucleotides agree with TRBD2. Germline V gene lookup returns CDR1 DFQATT and CDR2 SNEGSKA (reference sequence). CDR3 size: 16 residues. V gave up 0 bases and J gave up 5 bases; unmatched junction bases: 10.

There are many counts of this clonotype. The V and J genes are TRBV27 and TRBJ2-5, with TRBD2 matching over 11 bases. Germline CDR1 MNHEY, CDR2 SMNVEV (reference sequence). The V segment lost 5 bases and the J segment 6 bases; nucleotides outside the gene matches: 14. The CDR3 spans 17 residues. The CDR3 sequence is CASSPPLGGLAAQTQYF. The CDR3 DNA reads TGTGCCAGCAGTCCCCCCTTGGGGGGACTAGCGGCCCAGACCCAGTACTTC.

The V gene is TRBV18, the J gene TRBJ2-7, with TRBD2 matching 11 bases. The germline gives CDR1 KGHSH, CDR2 LQKENI. The CDR3 totals 15 residues. Unmatched junction bases numbered 6, after V lost 1 base and J lost 7 bases. Here the CDR3 DNA reads TGTGCCAGCTCACCACTAGCGGGAGGGCCGAAGGAGCAGTACTTC. Translating gives CASSPLAGGPKEQYF.

This clonotype showed up just once. CDR3 amino acids: CSVEEVGSSGANVLTF. For the CDR3, the DNA is TGCAGCGTTGAAGAGGTGGGGAGCTCTGGGGCCAACGTCCTGACTTTC. The V and J genes are TRBV29-1 and TRBJ2-6, with a possible D match to TRBD2 (5 bases). V was pared by 0 bases and J by 0 bases, with 9 bases between. This CDR3 spans 16 amino acids. Germline V lookup: CDR1 SQVTM, CDR2 ANQGSEA.

This clonotype has at least ten counts. The rearrangement joins TRBV2 to TRBJ2-1; no clear D gene. This CDR3 has 14 amino acids. Trimming left V 9 bases short and J 3 bases short, with 15 bases between. Germline CDR1 reads SNHLY; CDR2 reads FYNNEI. DNA for the CDR3: TGTGCCAGTACCCCCGGACGGAGCTACAATGAGCAGTTCTTC. This translates into CASTPGRSYNEQFF.